This T cell receptor beta chain stems from a study of tumor-infiltrating lymphocytes in primary liver carcinoma. Study-wide background: The five patients, who were men and women, ranged in age from 30 to 69 years.

Details on this clonotype: Its ends do not fully match the called genes, so a read error is possible.

Scientists recovered RNA and DNA together from roughly 18-30 mg of unsorted bulk tissue. Separate regions, five per tumor, were sampled. Over 85% of the cells were viable tumor cells in every tumor sample. Constant-region priming of roughly 0.45 ug total RNA yielded TCR beta cDNA. A slightly modified ARM-PCR protocol with three nested multiplex PCR rounds produced these TCR beta libraries. TCRdb passed the multiplex PCR reads through MiXCR, listing each CDR3 protein once. The table has 95,000 to 100,000 distinct CDR3 sequences, about 63% seen once. The sequenced sample was liver tumor tissue from sampling region 2. Subset of the sample: tumor region T2, inferior pole. This receptor was obtained from a woman aged 55-70 years with primary liver carcinoma and hepatitis B virus infection.

CDR3 DNA: TGTGCCACATGGCGGGCAGCGAACACCGGTGAGCTGTTTTTT. Translation gives CATWRAANTGELFF. V usage is TRBV6-2 or TRBV6-3 and J usage is TRBJ2-2; D is perhaps TRBD2 (5 bases). This CDR3 is 14 amino acids long. Germline V CDR1 and CDR2: MNHEY, SVGEGT.